This TCR beta chain appears in the sequencing data of a study of human T cells and chemical hapten exposure. Study details: Variability of per-sample TCR yields stemmed mainly from small differences in pooled library volume.

Overall study findings and caveats: The number of TCRs over 1 in 1000 frequency stayed unchanged after DPC.

Attachment of unique molecular identifiers to individual cDNA molecules was performed in the library. In the authors' methods: With a range of about 23,224 to 700,000, the median per sample was around 96,000 TCRs. TCRdb reprocessed the reads via MiXCR and lists one record per CDR3 protein. These V and J calls originate from TCRdb's pipeline instead of the authors' own analysis. The top ten hold 1.4% of the sample, which has 120,000 or so distinct CDR3 sequences, 8% to 9.5% seen once. This clonotype was counted at least ten times. The target antigen is unknown. Unfractionated whole blood served as the source for total RNA extraction. Specimen: whole blood. The source is a human donor in good health. Some clones in this sample may be carry-over from other donors' samples.

The CDR3 protein is CASSERQGSYGYTF. The CDR3 nucleotides read TGTGCCAGCAGTGAACGGCAGGGGAGCTATGGCTACACCTTC. The genes are TRBV6-1 and TRBJ1-2; TRBD1 is a possible D gene (6 bases). This CDR3 is built from 14 residues. Germline V gene data show CDR1 as MNHNS and CDR2 as SASEGT. V dropped 2 bases and J dropped 4 bases, with 11 bases sitting between them.